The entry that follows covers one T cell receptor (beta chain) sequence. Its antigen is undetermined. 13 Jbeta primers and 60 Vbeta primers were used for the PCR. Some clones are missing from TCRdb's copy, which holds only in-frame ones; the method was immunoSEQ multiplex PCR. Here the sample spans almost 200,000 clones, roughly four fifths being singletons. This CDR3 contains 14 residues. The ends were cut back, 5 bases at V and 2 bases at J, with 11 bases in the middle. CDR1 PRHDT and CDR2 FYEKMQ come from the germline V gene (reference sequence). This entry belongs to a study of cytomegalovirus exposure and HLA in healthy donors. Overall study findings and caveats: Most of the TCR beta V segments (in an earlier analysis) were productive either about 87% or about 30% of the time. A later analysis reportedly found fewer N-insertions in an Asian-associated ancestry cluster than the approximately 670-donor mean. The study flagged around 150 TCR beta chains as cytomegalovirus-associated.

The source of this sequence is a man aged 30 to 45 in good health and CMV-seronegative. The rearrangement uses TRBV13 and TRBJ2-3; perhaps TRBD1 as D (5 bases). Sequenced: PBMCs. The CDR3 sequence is CASSPQGNTDTQYF. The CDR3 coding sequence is TGTGCCAGCAGCCCGCAGGGAAACACAGATACGCAGTATTTT.